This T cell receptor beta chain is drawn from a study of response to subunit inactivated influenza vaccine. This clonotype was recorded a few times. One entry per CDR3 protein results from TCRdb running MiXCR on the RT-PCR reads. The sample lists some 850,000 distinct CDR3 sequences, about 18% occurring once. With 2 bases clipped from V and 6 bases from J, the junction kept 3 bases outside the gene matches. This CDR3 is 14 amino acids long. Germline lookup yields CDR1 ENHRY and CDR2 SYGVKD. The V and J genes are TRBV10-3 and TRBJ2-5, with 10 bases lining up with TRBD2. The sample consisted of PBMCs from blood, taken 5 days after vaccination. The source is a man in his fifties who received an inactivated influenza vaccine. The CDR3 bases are TGTGCCATCAGTGAGACTAGCGGGGAGAAGACCCAGTACTTC. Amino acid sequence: CAISETSGEKTQYF.